This is a list of T cell receptor beta chains from one sample in a study of tumor-infiltrating lymphocytes in primary liver carcinoma. MiXCR, applied by TCRdb to the multiplex PCR reads, yields one record per CDR3 protein. In the table there are 300,000 to 350,000 distinct CDR3 sequences, approximately 64% of which are singletons. The sequenced material came from peripheral blood. Receptor source: a man aged 35-49 years with primary liver carcinoma and hepatitis B virus infection. The CDR3 runs from the conserved cysteine through the conserved F or W. A D gene is named only where the DNA matches it firmly. Clone size, where shown, is once, few, many, or a class for clones that have expanded.

abundance | d_gene | j_gene | v_gene | CDR3aa | CDR3nt
many | TRBD1 | TRBJ2-7 | TRBV11-2 | CASSPDRVSNEQYF | TGTGCCAGCAGCCCGGACAGGGTATCCAACGAGCAGTACTTC
- | TRBD2 | TRBJ2-1 | TRBV12-3/TRBV12-4 | CAGSFRGGSNEQFF | TGTGCCGGCAGTTTTCGGGGAGGGTCCAATGAGCAGTTCTTC
- | - | TRBJ2-7 | TRBV11-2 | CARSVRDESYCEQYF | TGTGCCAGGAGCGTGCGGGACGAATCCTATTGCGAGCAGTACTTC
- | - | TRBJ2-7 | TRBV4-1 | CASSQGVTYEQYF | TGCGCCAGCAGCCAAGGTGTTACCTACGAGCAGTACTTC
- | TRBD1 | TRBJ2-1 | TRBV28 | CASSTDRCYNEQFF | TGTGCCAGCAGTACGGACAGGTGCTACAATGAGCAGTTCTTC
few | TRBD1 | TRBJ1-1 | TRBV30 | CAWSVDPYRGAFF | TGTGCCTGGAGTGTAGACCCTTACAGGGGAGCTTTCTTT
- | - | TRBJ2-2 | TRBV5-1 | CASSFREDTGELFF | TGCGCCAGCAGCTTTAGGGAGGACACCGGGGAGCTGTTTTTT
- | TRBD2 | TRBJ2-7 | TRBV11-2 | CANSEGLVPAFDEQYF | TGTGCCAACAGTGAGGGACTAGTGCCCGCCTTTGACGAGCAGTACTTC
many | TRBD2 | TRBJ2-1 | TRBV4-1 | CASSASGLAGDNEQFF | TGCGCCAGCAGCGCCTCAGGACTAGCGGGAGACAATGAGCAGTTCTTC
- | - | TRBJ2-3 | TRBV5-1 | CANSGQITDTQYF | TGCGCCAACAGCGGACAGATCACAGATACGCAGTATTTT
- | - | TRBJ2-4 | TRBV5-1 | CASMGAKNIEYF | TGCGCCAGCATGGGAGCAAAAAACATTGAGTACTTC
- | TRBD2 | TRBJ2-3 | TRBV29-1 | CTGFGRAKSTDTQYF | TGCACCGGCTTCGGGAGGGCCAAAAGCACAGATACGCAGTATTTT
- | TRBD2 | TRBJ2-1 | TRBV11-3 | CATSLAGGAHNGQFF | TGTGCCACCAGCCTAGCGGGAGGGGCCCACAATGGGCAGTTCTTC
- | TRBD2 | TRBJ2-7 | TRBV10-1 | CASGGTSGSKDPYEHYF | TGCGCCAGCGGCGGGACTAGCGGGAGTAAGGACCCCTACGAGCACTACTTC
- | TRBD1 | TRBJ2-2 | TRBV11-2 | CASGLVPTGTGLSFGELFF | TGTGCCAGCGGATTAGTCCCAACGGGGACAGGGTTAAGTTTCGGGGAGCTGTTTTTT
- | - | TRBJ1-1 | TRBV9 | CASSVVSGGSEAFF | TGTGCAAGCAGCGTAGTATCCGGGGGTAGTGAAGCTTTCTTT
many | TRBD2 | TRBJ2-3 | TRBV5-1 | CASSLRTGTSGRADTQYF | TGCGCCAGCAGCCTCCGCACCGGGACTAGCGGGAGGGCAGATACGCAGTATTTT
- | - | TRBJ2-1 | TRBV12-3/TRBV12-4 | CASSSDPGPYNEQFF | TGTGCCAGCAGTTCAGACCCCGGCCCCTACAATGAGCAGTTCTTC
- | - | TRBJ2-3 | TRBV5-5 | CASSLASTTEVFDTQYF | TGCGCCAGCAGCTTGGCCTCGACTACCGAAGTCTTTGATACGCAGTATTTT
many | - | TRBJ1-1 | TRBV5-5 | CASSFQANTEAFF | TGTGCCAGCAGCTTTCAAGCGAACACTGAAGCTTTCTTT
- | TRBD2 | TRBJ2-7 | TRBV5-6 | CASTNRASGTYEQHF | TGTGCCAGCACGAACCGGGCTAGCGGGACTTACGAGCAGCACTTC
few | TRBD2 | TRBJ2-2 | TRBV28 | CASSLAVAGGAGELFF | TGTGCCAGCAGTTTAGCGGTAGCGGGAGGTGCCGGGGAGCTGTTTTTT
- | - | TRBJ2-1 | TRBV29-1 | CSVWDGYNEQFF | TGCAGCGTTTGGGACGGCTACAATGAGCAGTTCTTC
- | - | TRBJ2-3 | TRBV11-2 | CASSLRRWYNTDTQYF | TGTGCCAGCAGCTTACGGAGGTGGTATAACACAGATACACAGTATTTT
- | - | TRBJ2-1 | TRBV5-5 | CAGSFGTKPYNEQLF | TGTGCCGGCAGCTTTGGCACCAAGCCTTACAATGAGCAGCTCTTC
- | - | TRBJ2-6 | TRBV11-2 | CASSHETRSSGANVLTF | TGTGCCAGCAGCCACGAAACAAGGAGCTCTGGGGCCAACGTCCTAACTTTC
- | - | TRBJ2-3 | TRBV4-2 | CASSQDLSTDTQYF | TGTGCCAGCAGCCAAGATTTGTCCACAGATACGCAGTATTTT
- | TRBD1 | TRBJ2-2 | TRBV5-1 | CASSLEPGTGDTGELFF | TGCGCCAGCAGCTTGGAACCCGGGACAGGGGACACAGGGGAGCTGTTTTTT
- | TRBD1 | TRBJ1-6 | TRBV6-2/TRBV6-3 | CVNLQGETDSPLHF | TGTGTCAACCTACAGGGGGAAACGGACTCACCCCTCCACTTT
many | - | TRBJ2-5 | TRBV6-6 | CASSYSTETQYF | TGTGCCAGCAGTTACTCGACGGAGACCCAGTACTTC
- | - | TRBJ1-4 | TRBV20-1 | CSASYGVNEKLFF | TGCAGTGCTAGCTACGGGGTTAATGAAAAACTGTTTTTT
- | - | TRBJ2-2 | TRBV11-3 | CASSPSVPGELFF | TGTGCCAGCAGTCCCAGTGTACCCGGGGAGCTGTTTTTT
- | - | TRBJ2-3 | TRBV5-1 | CASSLGVSRDADTQYF | TGCGCCAGCAGCTTGGGGGTTTCGCGGGACGCAGATACGCAGTATTTT